This TCR beta chain was recorded in a study of blood T cell repertoires in COVID-19. Overall study context: COVID-19 samples, acute and convalescent, were from the United States, Italy and Spain. Sources were T cells, B-cell-depleted T cells, or PBMCs; the material itself was cDNA or gDNA.

Some clones are missing from TCRdb's copy, which holds only in-frame ones; the method was immunoSEQ multiplex PCR. The data hold about 200,000 clones, with roughly 90% observed a single time. This CDR3 is built from 17 residues. The chain recombines TRBV21-1 with TRBJ2-2; the table's D call, TRBD2, was not checked against the DNA. TRBV21-1 counts as a pseudogene. This clonotype was sampled from a woman aged 50 to 60 with acute or convalescent COVID-19. Sequenced sample: peripheral blood. The CDR3 sequence is CASSGLAGGRGTGELFF. The CDR3 DNA sequence: TGTGCCAGCAGCGGACTAGCGGGGGGGAGAGGCACCGGGGAGCTGTTTTTT.